This TCR beta chain is drawn from a study of blood T cell repertoires in COVID-19. Study details: COVID-19 samples from acute and convalescent phases originated in the United States, Italy and Spain. PBMCs, B-cell-depleted T cells, or T cells were the source of the cDNA or gDNA that made up the material.

Patients in Seattle were enrolled during active infection, then followed longitudinally. Original data processing: Amplified reference gene primers provided the basis for estimating nucleated cell counts. Data came from immunoSEQ multiplex PCR; TCRdb stores just in-frame clones and leaves some out. V and J calls and clone size are given by that table; D and trimming were obtained from the DNA. The top ten hold roughly 36% of the sample, which has about 80,000 clones, around 78% seen once. Trimming cost V 1 base and J 6 bases, with 12 bases left between them. Germline-derived CDR1 and CDR2 are SGHAT and FQNNGV. The CDR3 is 15 residues long.

The chain recombines TRBV11-2 with TRBJ2-2; possible D gene TRBD2, 5 bases. The sequencing input was peripheral blood. This clonotype was obtained from a man in his 60s with COVID-19, enrolled during active disease. The CDR3 here is CASSLVGVSAGELFF. As DNA, the CDR3 is TGTGCCAGCAGCTTAGTCGGGGTCAGCGCCGGGGAGCTGTTTTTT.